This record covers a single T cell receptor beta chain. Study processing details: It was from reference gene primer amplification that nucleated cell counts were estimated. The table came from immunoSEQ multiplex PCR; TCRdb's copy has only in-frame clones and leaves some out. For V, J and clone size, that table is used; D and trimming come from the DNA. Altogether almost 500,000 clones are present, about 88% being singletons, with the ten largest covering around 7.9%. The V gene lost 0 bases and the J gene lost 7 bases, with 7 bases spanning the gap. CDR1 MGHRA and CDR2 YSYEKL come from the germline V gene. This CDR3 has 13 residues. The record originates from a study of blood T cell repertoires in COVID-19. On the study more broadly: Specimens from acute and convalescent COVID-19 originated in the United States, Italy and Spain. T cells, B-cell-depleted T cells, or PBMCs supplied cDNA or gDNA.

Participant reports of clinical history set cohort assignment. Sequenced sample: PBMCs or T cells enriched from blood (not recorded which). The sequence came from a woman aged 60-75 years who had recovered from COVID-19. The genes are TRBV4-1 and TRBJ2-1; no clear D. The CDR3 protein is CASSQEGRNEQFF. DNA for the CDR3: TGCGCCAGCAGCCAAGAAGGCAGGAATGAGCAGTTCTTC.